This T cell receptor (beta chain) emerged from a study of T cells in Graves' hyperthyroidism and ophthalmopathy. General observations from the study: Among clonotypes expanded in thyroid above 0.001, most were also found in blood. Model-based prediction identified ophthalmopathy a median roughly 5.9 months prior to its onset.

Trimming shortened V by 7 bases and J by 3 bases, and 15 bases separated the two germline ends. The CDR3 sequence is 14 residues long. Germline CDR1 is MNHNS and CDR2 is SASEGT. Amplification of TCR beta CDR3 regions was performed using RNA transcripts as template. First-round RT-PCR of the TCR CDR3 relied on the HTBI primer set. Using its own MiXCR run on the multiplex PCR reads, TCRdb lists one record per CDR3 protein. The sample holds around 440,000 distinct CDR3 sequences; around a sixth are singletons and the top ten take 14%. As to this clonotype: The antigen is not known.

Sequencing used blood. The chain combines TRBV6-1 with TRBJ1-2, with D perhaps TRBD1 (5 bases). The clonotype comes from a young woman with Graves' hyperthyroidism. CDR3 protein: CASTTKRGDYGYTF. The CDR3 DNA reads TGTGCCAGCACCACGAAGCGGGGGGACTATGGCTACACCTTC.